The sequence of this T cell receptor (beta chain) was determined in a study of T cells in Graves' hyperthyroidism and ophthalmopathy (dated by TCRdb to the late 2010s). In the study overall: Peripheral blood samples were taken at initial diagnosis, before any treatment was given. To identify distinguishing TCR V-J signatures, a discovery cohort of roughly 100 patients was used, comprising approximately 40 with Graves' ophthalmopathy and 57 with stable Graves' hyperthyroidism. Whether ophthalmopathy could be predicted prospectively was tested in an independent validation cohort made up of fewer than 20 hyperthyroidism patients plus 17 patients who later progressed to ophthalmopathy. For training and testing, the 80 to 100 patients in the discovery cohort were randomly divided in a 7:3 ratio. Thyroid tissue and blood T-cell repertoires from six Graves' hyperthyroidism patients were also compared in the study. Following sampling, methimazole starting at 30 mg daily was given to hyperthyroidism patients, and high-dose intravenous methylprednisolone was given to ophthalmopathy patients. TCR Vbeta CDR3 sequencing of approximately 140 peripheral blood samples (over 40 ophthalmopathy, 75 or so hyperthyroidism and around 17 progressor patients) is reported in the paper. Paper-wide results and their limitations: No statistical method was used to set the sample size in advance, and investigators knew the group allocation. In validation, progression to ophthalmopathy was predicted by the model with 55% to 71% sensitivity and nearly 75% specificity, a median of around 6.5 months before onset. In cross-validation, a model built on a 13 V-J signature told ophthalmopathy apart from stable hyperthyroidism with approximately 90% sensitivity and around 81% specificity, and in testing the same model reached 80%/75%. Most expanded thyroid clonotypes (frequency above 0.001) were also detected in blood, a finding suggesting that blood repertoires may reflect thyroid immune responses.

Ophthalmopathy patients had moderately to severely active disease, with a Clinical Activity Score of 3 or more, a NOSPECS grade of 4 or more, and a disease duration of less than 3 months. The study excluded patients with uncontrolled infections, other autoimmune diseases, pregnancy or lactation. Diagnoses were established on the basis of clinical symptoms, serum thyroxine and TRAb, thyroid ultrasound, and orbital computed tomography. Ficoll-Paque density gradient centrifugation was used to isolate PBMCs from approximately 10 ml of fresh peripheral blood. Total RNA was extracted with Trizol reagent, and quality was checked on an Agilent 2100 Bioanalyzer. This clonotype has a handful of counts. The clone's antigen remains unknown. No base quality values were provided; no much bigger clone lies one nucleotide off. Its CDR3 holds 14 amino acids, cysteine through phenylalanine. Just CDR3 DNA is preserved here, 42 bases in frame from base 1. The germline ends are 12 bases apart after V is trimmed by 6 bases and J by 2 bases. The germline V gene provides CDR1 MNHNS and CDR2 SASEGT.

Amplification of TCR beta CDR3 regions was carried out from RNA transcripts. The first round of RT-PCR for the TCR CDR3 was performed with the HTBI primer set and the Qiagen OneStep RT-PCR kit. Libraries were constructed in a second round of multiplex PCR, after which size selection and purification were carried out. The libraries were sequenced on an Illumina HiSeq2000 using paired-end 100 bp reads. From the authors' description of their analysis: SOAPnuke was used to process the raw data, throwing out any read that contained adapters or uncalled bases, had a mean Phred below 15, or lacked an exact constant-primer or identifier match. High-quality paired reads were merged using COPE v1.2.5, and each unique nucleotide sequence was defined as a clonotype. Clonotypes were aligned to IMGT TRBV, TRBD and TRBJ reference segments using MiTCR v1.1. The analysis was restricted to V-J combinations with a frequency above 0.0001, which together covered roughly 99% of the repertoires. The TCS score was defined as the ratio of F50 (clonal expansion) to E x V (chaos), calculated using BLOSUM62-based TCRdist between CDR3 peptides within each V-J. Welch's t-statistics and random forest reduced roughly 500 V-J features to roughly 13, which were used in a naive Bayes classifier (R e1071). TCRdb cleaned the public reads at Q25 with fastp, built clones with MiXCR and kept in-frame beta chains. Rows merge per CDR3 protein into single entries with the most common DNA and genes. In this record, the V and J calls reflect TCRdb's handling and not the investigators' own analysis. The sample yields hundreds of thousands of distinct CDR3 sequences; about 15% were counted once. The ten biggest clones cover less than 15% of the sample.

The sequencing sample was made of blood. This sequence originates from a man younger than 35 with Graves' ophthalmopathy. The V and J segments used are TRBV6-1 and TRBJ2-3, and the D gene may be TRBD2, 6 bases matching. The CDR3 protein is CASRLGGATDTQYF. The DNA reads TGTGCCAGCAGACTCGGAGGGGCCACAGATACGCAGTATTTT.